These T cell receptor beta chains were read from a single sample in a study of blood T cell repertoires in COVID-19. The method was immunoSEQ multiplex PCR; TCRdb's version includes in-frame clones alone and lacks a portion of them. The profile covers around 400,000 clones, with around 87% appearing a single time and 2.3% taken by the ten largest. The specimen was peripheral blood. These receptors were taken from a woman aged 55-75 years with COVID-19, enrolled during active disease. The conserved cysteine and the conserved F or W are not part of the CDR3 here. Clone size is not always given. Where it is, it says once, few, many or a class for expanded clones.

clone size	J gene	V gene	CDR3 protein
.	TRBJ1-2	TRBV6-5	ASRPQGHDGYT
.	TRBJ2-7	TRBV28	ASSPPGQETYEQY
.	TRBJ1-5	TRBV5-6	ASSLTGDQPQH
once	TRBJ2-5	TRBV4-1	ASSQDRGGPAETQY
.	TRBJ1-1	TRBV5-1	ASSSGQNTEAF
.	TRBJ2-1	TRBV5-1	ASGQGFDEQF
once	TRBJ1-4	TRBV5-6	ASSSTNPGNEKLF
.	TRBJ1-5	TRBV6-5	ASRPGQGNQPQH
.	TRBJ1-3	TRBV5-6	ASSLAGREGNTIY
.	TRBJ2-7	TRBV6-6	ASSYSPGQGIPEQY
.	TRBJ2-5	TRBV28	ASRALQGRETQY
.	TRBJ2-7	TRBV6-5	ASSPGQGTYEQY
.	TRBJ1-1	TRBV7-6	ASSPRDRVWGNTEAF
.	TRBJ2-3	TRBV28	ASRSTGSTDTQY
few	TRBJ1-5	TRBV29-1	SVEKTPRGPQH
many	TRBJ1-2	TRBV6-5	ASSYLRTGGSYGYT
.	TRBJ2-1	TRBV11-3	ASSPGTSGGQI
.	TRBJ1-2	TRBV19	ASSIVGQGVRGYT
.	TRBJ1-2	TRBV7-9	ASSPRTGNYGYT
.	TRBJ2-5	TRBV19	ASSISPSGQETQY
.	TRBJ1-2	TRBV20-1	SASVDRINYGYT
once	TRBJ2-1	TRBV10-3	AISESSGGILNEQF
.	TRBJ1-2	TRBV4-1	ASSQDSGGAYGYT
.	TRBJ2-3	TRBV27	ASSLSSRGVQY
.	TRBJ2-3	TRBV5-1	ASTWAGGTDTQY
.	TRBJ1-1	TRBV5-5	ASSWTGTGFMNTEAF
.	TRBJ2-3	TRBV11-2	ASTLYTSGGIDTQY
.	TRBJ2-7	TRBV2	ASTGDRGPAGRGAQY
.	TRBJ2-7	TRBV5-1	ASSHNTEQY
once	TRBJ1-6	TRBV7-2	ASSFTDNYNSPLH
.	TRBJ1-4	TRBV5-1	ASSEGAGEKLF
once	TRBJ1-1	TRBV19	ASSPRGWAEAF
.	TRBJ1-1	TRBV2	ASRRTGPMNTEAF
.	TRBJ1-1	TRBV6-1	ASSSSGTGGTEAF
.	TRBJ2-1	TRBV12-3/TRBV12-4	ASSQNLQGAI
.	TRBJ1-2	TRBV19	ASRARGENYGYT
.	TRBJ2-3	TRBV5-1	ASSRTETVQADTQY
.	TRBJ2-1	TRBV6-5	ASSSGGRNEQF
.	TRBJ1-1	TRBV18	ASSPGLNTEAF
.	TRBJ2-7	TRBV6-6	ASSYSPRYEQY
once	TRBJ1-4	TRBV3-1/TRBV3-2	ASSLNNEKLF
.	TRBJ2-3	TRBV15	ATRSAGGAADTQY
.	TRBJ1-1	TRBV5-1	ASSFGGAEAF
.	TRBJ2-7	TRBV9	ASSVDRGSSYEQY
.	TRBJ2-7	TRBV7-9	ASSFGTGRENEQY
.	TRBJ2-3	TRBV7-3	ASSRDRTQY
.	TRBJ2-1	TRBV6-1	ASSEDRGGPYNEQF
.	TRBJ1-5	TRBV5-1	ASSIDSLKQPQH
few	TRBJ2-1	TRBV7-3	ASSLRGGSYNEQF
.	TRBJ1-5	TRBV5-1	ASSLSLGQHSNQPQH
.	TRBJ1-2	TRBV13	ASSRQGIYGYT
.	TRBJ1-2	TRBV29-1	SVGSPGGSYT
.	TRBJ1-1	TRBV18	ASFKERPNTEAF
.	TRBJ2-4	TRBV5-6	ASSLTGARGIQY
.	TRBJ1-6	TRBV7-8	ASSARDRISPLH